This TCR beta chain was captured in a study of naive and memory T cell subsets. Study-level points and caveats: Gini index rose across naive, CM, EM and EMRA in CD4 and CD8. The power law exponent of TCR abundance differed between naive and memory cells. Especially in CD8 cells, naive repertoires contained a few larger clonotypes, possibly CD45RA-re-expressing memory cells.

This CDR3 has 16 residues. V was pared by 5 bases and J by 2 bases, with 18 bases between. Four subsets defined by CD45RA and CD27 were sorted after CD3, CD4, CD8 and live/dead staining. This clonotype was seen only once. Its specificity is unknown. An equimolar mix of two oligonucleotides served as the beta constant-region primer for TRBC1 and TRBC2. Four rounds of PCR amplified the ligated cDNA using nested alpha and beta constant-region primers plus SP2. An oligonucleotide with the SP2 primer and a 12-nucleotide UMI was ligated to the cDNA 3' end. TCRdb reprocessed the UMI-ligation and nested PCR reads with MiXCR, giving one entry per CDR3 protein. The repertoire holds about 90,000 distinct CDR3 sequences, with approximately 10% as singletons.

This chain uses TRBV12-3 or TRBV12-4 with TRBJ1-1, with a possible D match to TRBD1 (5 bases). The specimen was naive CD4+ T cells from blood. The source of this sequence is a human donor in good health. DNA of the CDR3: TGTGCCAGCAGTCCCCGTGGGGGTCGGGGAAACACTGAAGCTTTCTTT. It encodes CASSPRGGRGNTEAFF.